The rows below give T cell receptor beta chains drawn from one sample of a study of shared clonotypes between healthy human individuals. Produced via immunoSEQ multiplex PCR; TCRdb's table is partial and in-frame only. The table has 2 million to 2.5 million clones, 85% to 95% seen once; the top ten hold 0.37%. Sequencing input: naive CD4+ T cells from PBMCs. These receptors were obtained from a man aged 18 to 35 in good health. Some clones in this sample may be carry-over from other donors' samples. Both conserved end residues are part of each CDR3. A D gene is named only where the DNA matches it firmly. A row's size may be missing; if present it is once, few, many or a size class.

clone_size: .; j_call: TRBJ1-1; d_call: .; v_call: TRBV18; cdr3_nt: TGTGCCAGCTCACCACCGGGGGGGCTACGCGCTGAAGCTTTCTTT; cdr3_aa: CASSPPGGLRAEAFF
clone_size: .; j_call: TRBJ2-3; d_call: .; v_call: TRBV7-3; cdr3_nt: TGTGCCAGCAGCTCTACGGGTGGCGGAGTCACAGATACGCAGTATTTT; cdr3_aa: CASSSTGGGVTDTQYF
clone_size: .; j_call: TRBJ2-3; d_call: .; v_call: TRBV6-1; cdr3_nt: TGTGCCAGCAGTGAAGAGGTCACAGATACGCAGTATTTT; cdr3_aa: CASSEEVTDTQYF
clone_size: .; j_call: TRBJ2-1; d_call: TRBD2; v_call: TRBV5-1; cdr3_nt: TGCGCCAGCAGCTTGATCGGACTAGCGGGTGGGAACAATGAGCAGTTCTTC; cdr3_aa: CASSLIGLAGGNNEQFF
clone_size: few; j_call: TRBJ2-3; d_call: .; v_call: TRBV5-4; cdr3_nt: TGTGCCAGCAGCTTGGTCGGTAGCACAGATACGCAGTATTTT; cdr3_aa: CASSLVGSTDTQYF
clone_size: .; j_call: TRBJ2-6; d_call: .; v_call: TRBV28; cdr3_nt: TGTGCCATCCTCGAACAAGGGCAGGCTGGGGCCAACGTCCTGACTTTC; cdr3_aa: CAILEQGQAGANVLTF
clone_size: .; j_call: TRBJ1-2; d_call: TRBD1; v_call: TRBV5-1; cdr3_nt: TGCGCCAGCAGCTTGGGGACAGGGCCTACTTATGGCTACACCTTC; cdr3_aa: CASSLGTGPTYGYTF
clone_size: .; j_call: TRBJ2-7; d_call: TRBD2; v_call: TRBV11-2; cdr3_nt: TGTGCCAGCAGCTTAGAGGTCGGGAATAGCGGGAGACGCGAGCAGTACTTC; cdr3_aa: CASSLEVGNSGRREQYF
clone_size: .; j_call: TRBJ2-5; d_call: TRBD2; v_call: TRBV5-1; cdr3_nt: TGCGCCAGCAGCATAGGACTAGCGGGAGTTTTAGAGACCCAGTACTTC; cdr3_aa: CASSIGLAGVLETQYF
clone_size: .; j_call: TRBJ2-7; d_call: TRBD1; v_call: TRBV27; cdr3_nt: TGTGCCAGCAGATCCGGGACAGGGTATCCCTACGAGCAGTACTTC; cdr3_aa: CASRSGTGYPYEQYF